The entry below gives a single TCR beta chain sequence along with its context. The target of this receptor is not known. One base away there is no much larger clone; base qualities are not given. This sample is part of a study of identical twins (dated by TCRdb to 2016 to 2018). Turning to the overall study: To test whether fetal clonotypes persist, this study deep-sequenced TCR alpha and beta repertoires from monozygotic twins, from unrelated adults of various ages, and from cord blood. Replicate twin experiments were performed at different times using different library preparation protocols to rule out contamination.

V is clipped by 2 bases and J by 12 bases, and the sequence between their germline boundaries is 14 bases long. The germline V gene provides CDR1 MNHEY and CDR2 SVGEGT. Measured from the cysteine to the phenylalanine, the CDR3 is 13 residues long. The DNA shown is the 39-base CDR3, in frame from base 1. Only healthy Caucasian donors were included. The twin cohort consisted of three pairs of female monozygotic twins, all aged about 18 to 29 years. CD4+ and CD8+ T cell populations were isolated with positive isolation kits from Invitrogen. Overall results and qualifications from the work: Because the same donors could not be followed over many years, the conclusions depended on cross-sectional statistical analysis. Invariant T cells such as MAIT and iNKT could partly confound zero-insertion analyses, though diverse VJ usage argued against this for most clonotypes. Out-of-frame TCR alpha sharing in monozygotic twins was systematically underestimated by recombination models, whereas sharing between unrelated individuals was in agreement with the recombination models. Fewer insertions were carried by abundant cord blood beta clonotypes; a weaker similar trend was observed in young adult naive repertoires, while no such trend was observed in memory repertoires. Compared with coincidental sharing between unrelated individuals, an excess of low generation-probability sequences was observed among out-of-frame TCR alpha sequences shared between twins. In beta out-of-frame sequences, excess twin sharing was weaker, because having fewer shared sequences lowered the signal-to-noise ratio.

Preparation of the library involved 5' RACE. Instrument on record: Illumina HiSeq 2000. A universal primer binding site was introduced by template switching, and a unique molecular identifier was present in the final cDNA, enabling accurate counting of TCR cDNA molecules. First-strand cDNA for TCR alpha and beta chains was synthesized from specific primers in the conserved constant-segment region. To control for contamination, every cDNA library was double barcoded, receiving both a SMART-Mk sample barcode and Illumina barcodes. Two successive PCR steps introduced TruSeq adapter sequences along with Illumina sample barcodes. The TCR alpha and beta cDNA libraries were sequenced on the Illumina HiSeq platform using custom primers. Regarding the original processing steps: MiGEC was used to process raw reads and extract unique molecular identifiers, and MiXCR was used to find CDR3 positions. Recombination models were inferred per individual with the repgenHMM and IGoR tools using an EM algorithm. The tcR package in R was used for shared clonotype analysis, with sharing normalized by the product of cloneset sizes. To study raw recombination free of thymic and clonal selection effects, out-of-frame nonproductive sequences were analyzed. TCRdb passed the public sequencing reads through fastp at Q25 and MiXCR, retaining productive beta sequences. Rows merge per CDR3 protein into single entries with the most common DNA and genes. These V and J calls rely on TCRdb rather than the paper's analysis. For this sample there are 400,000 to 550,000 distinct CDR3 sequences; roughly an eighth appear just once. The top ten hold approximately 0.98% of the sample.

These data were also reused for a study on yellow fever vaccine responses in identical twins. Looking at the second paper: According to the authors, the vaccine-induced T cell response in identical twins seemed to be partly convergent and partly specific to each individual. The study precisely tracked vaccine-responding T cell clones in identical twins.

The rearranged segments are TRBV6-2 or TRBV6-3 and TRBJ2-1, with no confident D gene call. The sequenced sample was CD4+ T cells sorted from blood. This clonotype was obtained from a woman between 18 and 30 years old in good health. Here the CDR3 is given as CASSYGGTMTQFF. In nucleotide form, the sequence is TGTGCCAGCAGTTACGGTGGTACAATGACGCAGTTCTTC.